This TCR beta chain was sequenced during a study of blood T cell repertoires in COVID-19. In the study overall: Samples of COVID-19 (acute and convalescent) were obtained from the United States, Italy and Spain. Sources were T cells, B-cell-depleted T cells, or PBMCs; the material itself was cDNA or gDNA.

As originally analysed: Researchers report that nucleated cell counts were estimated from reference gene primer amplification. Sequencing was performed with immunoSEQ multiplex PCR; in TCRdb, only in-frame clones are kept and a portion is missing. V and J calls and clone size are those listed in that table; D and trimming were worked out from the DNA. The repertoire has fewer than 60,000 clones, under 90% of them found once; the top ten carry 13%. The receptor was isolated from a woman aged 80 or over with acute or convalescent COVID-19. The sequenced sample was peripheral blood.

CDR3 sequence: CAISDLETQYF. The CDR3 DNA follows: TGTGCCATCAGTGATCTTGAGACCCAGTACTTC. The chain uses TRBV10-3 and TRBJ2-5; D not resolved. CDR1 is ENHRY and CDR2 is SYGVKD in the germline V gene. The ends were cut back, 3 bases at V and 5 bases at J, with 4 bases in the middle. The CDR3 runs 11 residues.